The 29 T cell receptor beta chains listed next were all sequenced from one sample in a study of blood T cell repertoires in COVID-19. TCRdb keeps only in-frame clones here, not all; method: immunoSEQ multiplex PCR. The sample yields 250,000 to 350,000 clones, around 87% seen once. Sequencing was carried out using PBMCs or T cells enriched from blood (not recorded which). These receptors originate from a woman aged 30 to 39 who had recovered from COVID-19.

This clone was seen only a few times. The chain couples TRBV29-1 to TRBJ1-2, with no clear D. V was pared by 4 bases and J by 7 bases, with 16 bases between. Per the germline V gene, CDR1 is SQVTM and CDR2 is ANQGSEA. This CDR3 is built from 13 residues. The CDR3 here is CSVGGVVGLGYTF. The DNA for the CDR3 is TGCAGCGTTGGGGGAGTGGTCGGCCTTGGCTACACCTTC.

The rearrangement links TRBV19 to TRBJ2-7; the D is unclear. The germline CDR1 and CDR2 sequences are LNHDA and SQIVND (reference sequence). V dropped 5 bases and J dropped 3 bases, with 5 bases sitting between them. The CDR3 runs to 11 residues. This CDR3 reads CASSGDYEQYF. CDR3 in DNA: TGTGCCAGTAGTGGAGACTACGAGCAGTACTTC. Looking up the rest from reference TRBV19 and TRBJ2-7 gives the full variable domain: DGGITQSPKYLFRKEGQNVTLSCEQNLNHDAMYWYRQDPGQGLRLIYYSQIVNDFQKGDIAEGYSVSREKKESFPLTVTSAQKNPTAFYLCASSGDYEQYFGPGTRLTVT.

This clone was detected a few times. The chain joins TRBV6-5 to TRBJ1-1, with unresolved D. V lost 9 bases and J lost 0, with 11 bases in between. The CDR3 is 13 residues long. Germline CDR1 is MNHEY and CDR2 is SVGAGI. This chain's CDR3 is CASNGILNTEAFF. CDR3 nucleotide sequence: TGTGCCAGTAATGGCATTCTGAACACTGAAGCTTTCTTT.

This clone was seen a few times. The V call is TRBV4-3, the J call TRBJ1-4; D is perhaps TRBD1 (5 bases). Germline-derived CDR1 and CDR2 are LGHNA and YSLEER. The ends were cut back, 5 bases at V and 5 bases at J, with 15 bases in the middle. The CDR3 totals 15 residues. CDR3 bases: TGCGCCAGCAGCTACTCCAGGGAGGGGAATGAAAAACTGTTTTTT. This gives the protein CASSYSREGNEKLFF.

The chain has TRBV7-2 and TRBJ1-2, with TRBD1 matching 7 bases. The germline V gene encodes CDR1 SGHTA and CDR2 FQGNSA. V lost 6 bases, J lost 8 bases, and 3 bases stayed unmatched. This CDR3 is built from 11 residues. The CDR3 DNA follows: TGTGCCAGCAGTCGGACAGGCGGCTACACCTTC. Translation: CASSRTGGYTF.

The CDR3: CASSQDLGWGTQNEQFF. As DNA, the CDR3 is TGCGCCAGCAGCCAAGATTTGGGATGGGGGACACAAAATGAGCAGTTCTTC. The chain recombines TRBV4-3 with TRBJ2-1, with a tentative D call TRBD1 (6 bases). Germline assignment: CDR1 LGHNA and CDR2 YSLEER. This CDR3 contains 17 residues. Trimming left V 0 bases short and J 7 bases short, with 19 bases between.

The J gene is TRBJ1-1, the V gene TRBV9; a weak D match, TRBD1 (5 bases). Trimming took 1 base from V and 8 from J, leaving 12 bases between them. CDR3 size: 13 residues. CDR1 and CDR2 (germline): SGDLS, YYNGEE. The CDR3 sequence is CASSVHRSGEAFF. In DNA form, the CDR3 reads TGTGCCAGCAGCGTACACAGGTCAGGCGAAGCTTTCTTT.

J is TRBJ1-2 and V is TRBV10-3, with a possible D match to TRBD1 (5 bases). The CDR3 has 13 residues. CDR1 and CDR2 from the germline V gene are ENHRY and SYGVKD. V was shortened by 0 bases and J by 8 bases, with 10 bases between the two germline ends. CDR3 bases: TGTGCCATCAGTGAGTCGGGGAGGGACGGCTACACCTTC. Translated, it gives CAISESGRDGYTF.

The chain combines TRBV7-9 with TRBJ1-3, with 7 positions matching TRBD1. The CDR3 sequence is 18 residues long. V lost 4 bases to trimming and J lost 4 bases; unmatched junction nucleotides: 16. Germline V CDR1 and CDR2: SEHNR, FQNEAQ (reference sequence). CDR3 coding DNA: TGTGCCAGCAGCTCATCTCCCGGGACAGCAATACAAGGAAACACCATATATTTT. Translated: CASSSSPGTAIQGNTIYF.

V gene TRBV9 combines with J gene TRBJ2-1; 7 nucleotides agree with TRBD1. The junction had 13 bases not matched to a gene; V was cut back by 3 bases and J by 7 bases. The CDR3 is made up of 16 amino acids. Germline V gene sequence: CDR1 SGDLS, CDR2 YYNGEE. CDR3 region: CASSGPRAGGLNEQFF. DNA for the CDR3: TGTGCCAGCAGCGGCCCCAGGGCAGGGGGTCTTAATGAGCAGTTCTTC.

The chain uses TRBV9 and TRBJ1-6; maybe TRBD1 (6 bases). This CDR3 contains 16 residues. Germline V gene lookup returns CDR1 SGDLS and CDR2 YYNGEE. The germline V and J ends were trimmed by 3 bases and 10 bases, with 20 bases remaining between them. CDR3 sequence reads: CASSARDINTGSPLHF. The CDR3 region has the DNA TGTGCCAGCAGCGCCCGGGACATTAATACCGGCTCACCCCTCCACTTT.

CDR3 loop: CASSQDRDRPTSSSYEQYF. The CDR3 DNA follows: TGTGCCAGCAGCCAAGATCGGGACAGGCCCACCTCAAGCTCCTACGAGCAGTACTTC. The chain links TRBV4-2 to TRBJ2-7, with 8 bases aligning to TRBD1. Germline CDR1 and CDR2: LGHNA and YNFKEQ. Trimming cost V 0 bases and J 0 bases; bases outside gene matches: 13. CDR3 length: 19 amino acids.

The J gene is TRBJ1-4, the V gene TRBV18; the D gene is possibly TRBD1 (5 bases). V dropped 4 bases and J dropped 3 bases, with 12 bases sitting between them. Germline assignment: CDR1 KGHSH and CDR2 LQKENI. The CDR3 sequence is 15 residues long. The CDR3 DNA reads TGTGCCAGCTCACAGCAGGGTACGGCTAATGAAAAACTGTTTTTT. Its protein product is CASSQQGTANEKLFF.

V usage is TRBV6-4 and J usage is TRBJ1-5; D perhaps matches TRBD1 (5 bases). The germline V gene encodes CDR1 MRHNA and CDR2 SNTAGT. CDR3 size: 13 residues. Trimming removed 3 bases from V and 7 bases from J, with 10 bases in between. The DNA for the CDR3 is TGTGCCAGCAGTGAGCAGGGTGGACAGCCCCAGCATTTT. Translation gives CASSEQGGQPQHF.

The gene calls are TRBV11-2 and TRBJ2-7; D is possibly TRBD1 (5 bases). Germline assignment: CDR1 SGHAT and CDR2 FQNNGV. This CDR3 spans 14 amino acids. Trimming cost V 2 bases and J 5 bases, with 13 bases left between them. CDR3 DNA: TGTGCCAGCAGCTTATCAGGGTCCAGGAACGAGCAGTACTTC. Translating gives CASSLSGSRNEQYF.

Here the CDR3 DNA reads TGTGCCAGCAGTCCCCGGGGGGGTAGTTCACCCCTCCACTTT. Its protein product is CASSPRGGSSPLHF. The gene calls are TRBV7-2 and TRBJ1-6; possibly TRBD1 for D (5 bases). The V end was cut by 6 bases, the J end by 9 bases, with 15 bases between. The CDR3 spans 14 residues. Germline V gene lookup returns CDR1 SGHTA and CDR2 FQGNSA.

The chain links TRBV7-8 to TRBJ1-1, with D unresolved. This CDR3 spans 13 amino acids. In germline, CDR1 is SGHVS, CDR2 FQNEAQ. V was trimmed by 5 bases and J by 0 bases, leaving 7 bases between them. CDR3 DNA: TGTGCCAGCAGCCCCCAGGTGAACACTGAAGCTTTCTTT. Translation: CASSPQVNTEAFF. Full variable domain (rest looked up from reference TRBV7-8 and TRBJ1-1): GAGVSQSPRYKVAKRGQDVALRCDPISGHVSLFWYQQALGQGPEFLTYFQNEAQLDKSGLPSDRFFAERPEGSVSTLKIQRTQQEDSAVYLCASSPQVNTEAFFGQGTRLTVV.

The V and J genes are TRBV19 and TRBJ1-1, with 7 bases matching TRBD1. This CDR3 comprises 12 residues. J lost 4 bases, V lost 8 bases, and 4 bases had no gene match. Germline V gene sequence: CDR1 LNHDA, CDR2 SQIVND (reference sequence). CDR3 sequence (DNA): TGTGCCAGTCAACAGGGGAGCACTGAAGCTTTCTTT. Its translation: CASQQGSTEAFF.

This clone was counted between two and nine times. The chain is built from TRBV5-1 and TRBJ1-3; the match to TRBD1 covers 7 bases. The CDR3 runs 16 residues. Germline CDR1 reads SGHRS; CDR2 reads YFSETQ. J was trimmed by 0 bases and V by 4 bases; bases with no gene match: 7. CDR3 sequence (DNA): TGCGCCAGCAGCAAGGGACAGCCTTCCTCTGGAAACACCATATATTTT. Translated: CASSKGQPSSGNTIYF.

The genes are TRBV24-1 and TRBJ1-2; D gene ambiguous. V was cut by 4 bases and J by 1 base, with 9 bases left in between. From germline, CDR1 is KGHDR and CDR2 SFDVKD. CDR3 size: 14 residues. The CDR3 protein is CATSDVTSNYGYTF. The CDR3 region has the DNA TGTGCCACCAGTGACGTTACAAGTAACTATGGCTACACCTTC.

V usage is TRBV2 and J usage is TRBJ1-1; D is unresolved. Germline V CDR1 and CDR2: SNHLY, FYNNEI. V lost 0 bases, J lost 7 bases, and 9 bases lay in between. The CDR3 has 13 amino acids. The CDR3 region is CASSEASVGEAFF. DNA of the CDR3: TGTGCCAGCAGTGAAGCCTCGGTTGGTGAAGCTTTCTTT.

This chain joins TRBV18 and TRBJ1-2; D is unclear. Trimming shortened V by 4 bases and J by 1 base, and 13 bases separated the two germline ends. The CDR3 totals 15 residues. CDR1 and CDR2 from the germline V gene are KGHSH and LQKENI. The CDR3 nucleotides read TGTGCCAGCTCACTCTGGGAGGGTCTTAACTATGGCTACACCTTC. This codes for CASSLWEGLNYGYTF.

The gene calls are TRBV7-2 and TRBJ2-1; no clear D. There are 14 residues in the CDR3. Trimming pared 10 bases from V and 5 bases from J, leaving 18 bases between. The germline V gene has CDR1 SGHTA and CDR2 FQGNSA. CDR3 residues: CANSLTPANNEQFF. The CDR3 coding sequence is TGTGCCAACTCACTTACTCCCGCAAACAATGAGCAGTTCTTC.

The chain joins TRBV24-1 to TRBJ2-3; 9 bases match TRBD1. CDR1 and CDR2 (germline): KGHDR, SFDVKD. V lost 9 bases to trimming and J lost 2 bases; unmatched junction nucleotides: 5. The CDR3 spans 14 residues. In nucleotides, the CDR3 is TGTGCCACCGGAACAGGGGGCACCACAGATACGCAGTATTTT. Translated, it gives CATGTGGTTDTQYF.

The chain is built from TRBV27 and TRBJ1-2; 10 positions match TRBD1. The trim removed 4 bases at V and 2 bases at J, leaving 4 bases unmatched. Germline lookup yields CDR1 MNHEY and CDR2 SMNVEV (reference sequence). The CDR3 runs to 15 residues. CDR3 DNA sequence: TGTGCCAGCAGTTATATGGGACAGGGGAACTATGGCTACACCTTC. It translates to CASSYMGQGNYGYTF.

This clone was seen a few times. This chain joins TRBV2 and TRBJ1-2, with 8 bases aligning to TRBD1. The germline V gene has CDR1 SNHLY and CDR2 FYNNEI. The CDR3 sequence is 13 residues long. J gave up 4 bases and V 6 bases, and 4 bases lay outside the gene matches. The CDR3 DNA follows: TGTGCCAGCAGCTTAACAGGGGGCTATGGCTACACCTTC. Translating it yields CASSLTGGYGYTF.

The genes are TRBV5-5 and TRBJ2-7; TRBD1 aligns across 9 bases. The CDR3 is made up of 14 amino acids. Per the germline V gene, CDR1 is SGHKS and CDR2 is YYEKEE (reference sequence). Trimming cost V 5 bases and J 3 bases; bases outside gene matches: 6. Here the CDR3 DNA reads TGTGCCAGCAGTCCCGGGACAGGGCACTACGAGCAGTACTTC. It codes for CASSPGTGHYEQYF.

This clone is a singleton in its sample. The chain carries TRBV3-1 (or the pseudogene TRBV3-2) and TRBJ2-7; D unclear. CDR3 length: 15 amino acids. Per germline, CDR1 LGHDT and CDR2 YNNKEL (reference sequence). The V gene lost 0 bases and the J gene lost 2 bases, with 11 bases spanning the gap. The CDR3 nucleotides are TGTGCCAGCAGCCAAGATGCCAGCGCGGCCTACGAGCAGTACTTC. It codes for CASSQDASAAYEQYF.

CDR3 coding DNA: TGTGCCAGCAGCTCTCGGACGGTTCCGGAGCTGGAGGACGGAAACACCATATATTTT. This gives the protein CASSSRTVPELEDGNTIYF. The chain recombines TRBV5-8 with TRBJ1-3; no firm D call. Germline lookup yields CDR1 SGHTS and CDR2 YDEGEE. V was cut by 3 bases and J by 4 bases, with 26 bases left in between. This CDR3 has 19 residues.